This entry is about one T cell receptor (beta chain). This table comes from immunoSEQ multiplex PCR, and its TCRdb copy is limited to in-frame clones, with some not included. The top ten clones hold approximately 1.5% of a sample with around 400,000 clones, around nine tenths of them seen once. The data derive from a study of blood T cell repertoires in COVID-19. Trimming took off 3 bases at V and 3 bases at J, with 11 bases between the two ends. The germline V gene encodes CDR1 MDHEN and CDR2 SYDVKM. The CDR3 covers 14 residues. The origin of this receptor is a woman between 18 and 30 years old who had been exposed to COVID-19. The material sequenced was PBMCs or T cells enriched from blood (not recorded which). The rearrangement joins TRBV28 to TRBJ1-1, with no clear D. The CDR3 sequence is CASSLSGPYTEAFF. CDR3 nucleotides: TGTGCCAGCAGTTTGTCAGGCCCTTACACTGAAGCTTTCTTT.